The T cell receptor (beta chain) described here comes from a study of PD-1 blockade in classical Hodgkin lymphoma. Whole-study results and caveats: Baseline diversity was lower in partial responders and progressors than complete responders. By C4D1 there was a significant rise in CD4+ TCR diversity but not in CD8+ TCR diversity.

Comments on this clone: As yet, its antigen is unknown.

Relapses following autologous stem cell transplantation were seen in all patients, with brentuximab vedotin exposure varying. Per the germline V gene, CDR1 is MNHEY and CDR2 is SMNVEV (reference sequence). The V gene lost 6 bases and the J gene lost 4 bases, with 9 bases spanning the gap. The CDR3 is made up of 13 amino acids. Using immunoSEQ multiplex PCR, the repertoire was profiled, and TCRdb retains in-frame clones only, with some absent. Among under 30,000 clones listed, around 80% were seen once. The genes are TRBV27 and TRBJ2-2, with D uncertain. This material consisted of peripheral blood mononuclear cells (PBMCs), taken before the second cycle of nivolumab. The receptor's source is a human donor with classical Hodgkin lymphoma. CDR3: CASRLASTGELFF. The CDR3 DNA follows: TGTGCCAGCAGACTGGCGAGCACCGGGGAGCTGTTTTTT.